The clone carrying this T cell receptor (beta chain) was observed many times. The antigen is undetermined. TCRdb redid the calling of the 5' RACE reads with MiXCR, one entry per CDR3 protein. The sample lists about 210,000 distinct CDR3 sequences; roughly a tenth were seen once. V dropped 5 bases and J dropped 7; count of bases not matched to a gene: 14. The CDR3 loop spans 16 amino acids. Per germline, CDR1 SGHTA and CDR2 FQGTGA. These data are taken from a study of T-cell memory formation after mild COVID-19. Regarding the study as a whole: Clones that contracted clustered mainly in CM and EM if CD4+ and in EMRA if CD8+. Some SARS-CoV-2-responding clones were already detected in memory before infection. A second wave expanding day 15 to 37 was CD4+-biased; contracting clones were balanced.

The sequenced sample consisted of PBMCs or a T cell subset sorted from them (not recorded which). The gene calls are TRBV7-3 and TRBJ2-5; 9 bases agree with TRBD2. This TCR came from a man aged 18 to 35 who had mild COVID-19 (a few samples of this study predate the infection). Cell type and time point are not known. CDR3 loop: CASSPYKSGGIGTQYF. In DNA form, the CDR3 reads TGTGCCAGCAGCCCCTATAAGAGCGGGGGGATTGGGACCCAGTACTTC.